Listed here are 10 T cell receptor beta chains from one sample, sequenced in a study of blood T cells in healthy people across ages. A second PCR of about 7 to 11 cycles used a sample-barcoded 5' primer and a J-beta primer mix. MiXCR was run by TCRdb on the 5' RACE reads, yielding one entry per CDR3 protein. The sample yields 890,000 or so distinct CDR3 sequences, around 62% seen once. Sample: blood. The receptors were gathered from a man in his thirties or forties in good health.

The chain couples TRBV4-3 to TRBJ1-2; D remains ambiguous. The CDR3 is 13 residues long. Trimming cost V 0 bases and J 4 bases, with 6 bases left between them. CDR1 and CDR2 (germline): LGHNA, YSLEER. The chain's CDR3 is CASSQDGLYGYTF. DNA for the CDR3: TGCGCCAGCAGCCAAGACGGCCTCTATGGCTACACCTTC.

The gene calls are TRBV20-1 and TRBJ1-4, with D perhaps matching TRBD1 (5 bases). CDR1 and CDR2 from the germline V gene are DFQATT and SNEGSKA (reference sequence). Trimming stripped 3 bases from V and 8 bases from J, with 22 bases between. This CDR3 is built from 16 residues. CDR3 DNA sequence: TGCAGTGCTAGCCCGACCGGGGGGGGAAGCGGGGAAAAACTGTTTTTT. Protein sequence: CSASPTGGGSGEKLFF.

This clonotype appeared a few times. The J gene is TRBJ2-3, the V gene TRBV4-2; 7 nucleotides match TRBD2. Germline V CDR1 and CDR2: LGHNA, YNFKEQ. The CDR3 is 15 residues long. The trim removed 4 bases at V and 0 bases at J, leaving 4 bases unmatched. CDR3 amino acids: CASSPGRDSTDTQYF. The CDR3 coding sequence is TGTGCCAGCAGCCCAGGGAGGGACAGCACAGATACGCAGTATTTT.

The gene calls are TRBV27 and TRBJ1-4; the D gene is possibly TRBD1 (6 bases). The CDR3 length is 16 residues. Germline-derived CDR1 and CDR2 are MNHEY and SMNVEV (reference sequence). The V end was cut by 4 bases, the J end by 0 bases, with 12 bases between. In DNA, the CDR3 is TGTGCCAGCAGTTCCGGACAGCGCACAACTAATGAAAAACTGTTTTTT. Residues: CASSSGQRTTNEKLFF.

This chain joins TRBV10-3 and TRBJ2-5; D may be TRBD2 (7 bases). The DNA end favors TRBJ2-7, so the J call may be wrong. Germline V gene data show CDR1 as ENHRY and CDR2 as SYGVKD. The CDR3 length is 18 residues. This CDR3 reads CAISESWGGGPTNSEQYF. Here the CDR3 DNA reads TGTGCCATCAGTGAGTCGTGGGGGGGCGGCCCCACGAATTCCGAGCAGTACTTC.

This chain joins TRBV10-2 and TRBJ2-3; D unclear. V lost 3 bases to trimming and J lost 2 bases, with 9 bases between them. There are 14 residues in the CDR3. Germline loops: CDR1 WSHSY, CDR2 SAAADI. The CDR3 protein is CASSEGRTTDTQYF. In DNA form, the CDR3 reads TGCGCCAGCAGTGAAGGACGGACCACAGATACGCAGTATTTT.

This clonotype came up a few times. The V call is TRBV12-3 or TRBV12-4, the J call TRBJ2-5; D unclear. This CDR3 is built from 14 residues. V shed 3 bases and J shed 5 bases, with 13 bases lying between them. CDR3 in amino acids: CASSFSLVEETQYF. The CDR3 bases are TGTGCCAGCAGTTTTTCGCTGGTCGAGGAGACCCAGTACTTC.

V usage is TRBV6-5 and J usage is TRBJ1-2; 8 bases match TRBD1. CDR3 size: 16 residues. V was pared by 7 bases and J by 4 bases, with 14 bases of the junction left unmatched. Germline CDR1 and CDR2: MNHEY and SVGAGI. The CDR3 here is CASTLGQGAVSYGYTF. In nucleotides, the CDR3 is TGTGCCAGCACCCTAGGCCAGGGGGCTGTTAGCTATGGCTACACCTTC.

The V and J genes are TRBV7-2 and TRBJ2-7; D perhaps matches TRBD1 (6 bases). Germline values: CDR1 SGHTA, CDR2 FQGNSA. This CDR3 has 13 residues. Trimming shortened V by 1 base and J by 3 bases, and 7 bases separated the two germline ends. The CDR3 loop is CASSLEGGYEQYF. The CDR3 region has the DNA TGTGCCAGCAGCTTAGAAGGGGGCTACGAGCAGTACTTC.

The chain is built from TRBV7-9 and TRBJ2-1; D possibly corresponds to TRBD2 (6 bases). Deletions cut 5 bases from V and 6 bases from J, with 11 bases between. The CDR3 runs to 13 residues. Germline V gene lookup returns CDR1 SEHNR and CDR2 FQNEAQ (reference sequence). DNA of the CDR3: TGTGCCAGCAGCCACCTAGCGTCCAATGAGCAGTTCTTC. It specifies CASSHLASNEQFF.